This TCR beta chain was found in a study of blood T cells in healthy people across ages. A sample-barcoded 5' primer and a J-beta primer mix were used in a second PCR of roughly 6 to 11 cycles. The template-switch adaptor was a 5' adaptor with 12 random nucleotides. It tagged each cDNA molecule. Using its own MiXCR run on the 5' RACE reads, TCRdb lists one record per CDR3 protein. The table lists about 1.1 million distinct CDR3 sequences, around two fifths of them singletons, with roughly 13% in the top ten. Germline CDR1 is DFQATT and CDR2 is SNEGSKA (reference sequence). The ends lost 0 bases at V and 2 bases at J; junction bases unmatched: 9. This CDR3 has 18 amino acids.

Specimen: blood. The sequence derives from a man aged 18 to 35 in good health. This chain links TRBV20-1 with TRBJ2-2; 10 nucleotides match TRBD2. The DNA of the CDR3 is TGCAGTGCTAGAGATGTTTCTAGCGGGGGCTCTAACACCGGGGAGCTGTTTTTT. Translated, it gives CSARDVSSGGSNTGELFF.